Below, one TCR beta chain is given with its context. This sample is drawn from a study of CD8 T cells in Susac syndrome. RNA totalling about 0.5 to 1 ug underwent reverse transcription with random hexamers. The amplification used immunoSEQ multiplex PCR on TCR beta CDR3; it spanned 54 Vbeta and 13 Jbeta. Using its own MiXCR run on the immunoSEQ multiplex PCR reads, TCRdb lists one record per CDR3 protein. The table shows under 200,000 distinct CDR3 sequences, with 95% occurring only once. The V gene lost 7 bases and the J gene lost 4 bases, with 11 bases spanning the gap. The germline gives CDR1 SQVTM, CDR2 ANQGSEA. This CDR3 region has 12 residues.

This chain joins TRBV29-1 and TRBJ2-1, with a possible D match to TRBD2 (5 bases). The receptor's source is a human donor in good health. The sample comprised CD4+ T cells from PBMCs. The CDR3 DNA follows: TGCAGCGCCGAGCGGCAGTACAATGAGCAGTTCTTC. Residues: CSAERQYNEQFF.